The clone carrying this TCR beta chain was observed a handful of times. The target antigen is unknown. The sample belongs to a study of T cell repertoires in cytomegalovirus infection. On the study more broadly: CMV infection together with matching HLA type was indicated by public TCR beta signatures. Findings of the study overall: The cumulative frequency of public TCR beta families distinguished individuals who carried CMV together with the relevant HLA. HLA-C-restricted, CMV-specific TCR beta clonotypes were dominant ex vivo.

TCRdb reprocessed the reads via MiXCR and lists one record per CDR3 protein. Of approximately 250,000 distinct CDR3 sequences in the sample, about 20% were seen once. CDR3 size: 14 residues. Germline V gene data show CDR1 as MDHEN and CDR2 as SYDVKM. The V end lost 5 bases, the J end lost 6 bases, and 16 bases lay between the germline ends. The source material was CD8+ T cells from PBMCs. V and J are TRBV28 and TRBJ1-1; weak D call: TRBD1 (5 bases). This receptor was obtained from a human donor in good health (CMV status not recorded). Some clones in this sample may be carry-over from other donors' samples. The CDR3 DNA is TGTGCCAGCAGTCCGCGGGGGGGGAGGTCTGAAGCTTTCTTT. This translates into CASSPRGGRSEAFF. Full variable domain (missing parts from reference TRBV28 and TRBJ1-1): DVKVTQSSRYLVKRTGEKVFLECVQDMDHENMFWYRQDPGLGLRLIYFSYDVKMKEKGDIPEGYSVSREKKERFSLILESASTNQTSMYLCASSPRGGRSEAFFGQGTRLTVV.